These 5 T cell receptor beta chains originate from one sample sequenced in a study of cytomegalovirus exposure and HLA in healthy donors. It was with 60 Vbeta and 13 Jbeta primers that the PCR ran. The method was immunoSEQ multiplex PCR; TCRdb's version includes in-frame clones alone and lacks a portion of them. The sample has around 130,000 clones, around two thirds seen once. The sequenced sample consisted of PBMCs. These receptors all come from a male donor in good health and CMV-seronegative.

This clone was observed a single time. The V call is TRBV18, the J call TRBJ1-5; TRBD1 is a possible D gene (6 bases). V lost 3 bases to trimming and J lost 1 base, with 13 bases between them. From germline, CDR1 is KGHSH and CDR2 LQKENI. This CDR3 is built from 16 residues. The CDR3 loop is CASSPGSGGSNQPQHF. Written as DNA, the CDR3 is TGTGCCAGCTCACCCGGTTCGGGGGGCAGCAATCAGCCCCAGCATTTT.

The chain couples TRBV2 to TRBJ1-1; D is undetermined. Looked up from germline, CDR1 is SNHLY and CDR2 is FYNNEI. The CDR3 covers 13 residues. V shed 11 bases and J shed 0 bases, with 13 bases lying between them. CDR3 bases: TGTGCCGATACCTCGGGGTTGAACACTGAAGCTTTCTTT. As protein: CADTSGLNTEAFF.

The rearrangement uses TRBV5-6 and TRBJ2-7; D unresolved. The CDR3 is 11 amino acids. Germline assignment: CDR1 SGHDT and CDR2 YYEEEE. The V and J ends lost 1 base and 4 bases respectively, with 3 bases between them. The CDR3 DNA is TGTGCCAGCAGCTTGCAGTACGAGCAGTACTTC. Translating gives CASSLQYEQYF.

The chain carries TRBV19 and TRBJ1-2; 9 bases line up with TRBD1. This CDR3 has 15 residues. V shed 5 bases, J shed 3 bases, and the junction held 7 bases outside the gene matches. CDR1 and CDR2 (germline): LNHDA, SQIVND (reference sequence). Here the CDR3 DNA reads TGTGCCAGTAGTCTACAGGGACAGGGCTACTATGGCTACACCTTC. Amino acids: CASSLQGQGYYGYTF.

The chain carries TRBV29-1 and TRBJ2-2; D perhaps matches TRBD1 (5 bases). This CDR3 is built from 13 residues. Trimming left V 7 bases short and J 1 base short, with 10 bases between. CDR1 is SQVTM and CDR2 is ANQGSEA in the germline V gene. CDR3 sequence reads: CSADTGNTGELFF. In nucleotides, the CDR3 is TGCAGCGCGGATACAGGGAACACCGGGGAGCTGTTTTTT.